This passage covers 9 T cell receptor beta chains from one sample sequenced in a study of blood T cell repertoires in COVID-19. Sequencing used immunoSEQ multiplex PCR; TCRdb keeps in-frame clones, though not all of them. The sample includes under 35,000 clones, 85% to 90% of them seen just once. Sample: peripheral blood. Source of these receptors: a human donor with active COVID-19. The donor label of this sample is uncertain.

V is TRBV6-5 and J is TRBJ1-1; TRBD1 matches at 7 bases. J lost 7 bases, V lost 10 bases, and 12 bases had no gene match. The CDR3 extends over 13 amino acids. Looked up from germline, CDR1 is MNHEY and CDR2 is SVGAGI. This CDR3 reads CATTGTRTGEAFF. CDR3 nucleotide sequence: TGTGCCACCACAGGGACTCGGACAGGTGAAGCTTTCTTT.

The chain recombines TRBV5-8 with TRBJ1-1; the D gene is possibly TRBD1 (6 bases). The CDR3 runs to 14 residues. Germline loops: CDR1 SGHTS, CDR2 YDEGEE. V lost 3 bases, J lost 4 bases, and 13 bases lay in between. CDR3 sequence (DNA): TGTGCCAGCAGCTACAGGGCGTTGGGCACTGAAGCTTTCTTT. Protein product: CASSYRALGTEAFF.

This chain uses TRBV29-1 with TRBJ2-1; D is unclear. The V gene's germline CDR1 is SQVTM and CDR2 ANQGSEA. The ends were cut back, 1 base at V and 3 bases at J, with 13 bases in the middle. CDR3 length equals 15 residues. The CDR3 DNA reads as TGCAGCGTTGAAGGACTCCTCGACCGCTACAATGAGCAGTTCTTC. Its protein is CSVEGLLDRYNEQFF.

The chain has TRBV12-5 and TRBJ2-3, with D possibly being TRBD2 (5 bases). V lost 0 bases to trimming and J lost 7 bases, with 14 bases between them. Germline V gene data show CDR1 as LGHNT and CDR2 as FRNRAP. This CDR3 contains 15 residues. The CDR3 sequence: CASGLVLERANTQYF. The CDR3 region has the DNA TGTGCTAGTGGTTTGGTACTCGAGAGGGCAAATACGCAGTATTTT.

The rearrangement uses TRBV27 and TRBJ2-7; possible D gene TRBD2, 6 bases. V lost 6 bases, J lost 2 bases, and 17 bases lay in between. CDR1 MNHEY and CDR2 SMNVEV come from the germline V gene (reference sequence). This CDR3 contains 15 residues. CDR3 sequence: CASSFGAGPPYEQYF. CDR3 bases: TGTGCCAGCAGCTTCGGTGCGGGGCCCCCCTACGAGCAGTACTTC.

CDR3 loop: CASSIFAGLGQPQHF. DNA of the CDR3: TGTGCCAGTAGTATTTTTGCAGGTCTTGGTCAGCCCCAGCATTTT. The chain is built from TRBV19 and TRBJ1-5; D is undetermined. Germline-derived CDR1 and CDR2 are LNHDA and SQIVND (reference sequence). V was pared by 3 bases and J by 6 bases, with 15 bases between. This CDR3 has 15 amino acids.

This rearrangement joins TRBV4-1 to TRBJ2-3; the D is unclear. Germline V lookup: CDR1 MGHRA, CDR2 YSYEKL. CDR3 length: 15 residues. Trimming shortened V by 0 bases and J by 3 bases, and 10 bases separated the two germline ends. CDR3 in amino acids: CASSQEGQPTDTQYF. The CDR3 DNA follows: TGCGCCAGCAGCCAAGAGGGCCAACCGACAGATACGCAGTATTTT.

This chain connects TRBV11-2 to TRBJ1-2, with TRBD1 matching over 10 bases. The length of the CDR3 is 17 residues. V was clipped by 5 bases and J by 5 bases; unmatched bases: 14. Germline loops: CDR1 SGHAT, CDR2 FQNNGV. The CDR3 reads CASSPHVRTGGLYGYTF. The CDR3 coding sequence is TGTGCCAGCAGCCCCCATGTCCGGACAGGGGGTTTGTATGGCTACACCTTC.

The chain is built from TRBV27 and TRBJ2-1; D is ambiguous. The germline V and J ends were trimmed by 5 bases and 10 bases, with 9 bases remaining between them. This CDR3 contains 11 residues. CDR1 is MNHEY and CDR2 is SMNVEV in the germline V gene (reference sequence). This CDR3 reads CASSASGEQFF. CDR3 coding DNA: TGTGCCAGCAGTGCCTCAGGAGAGCAGTTCTTC.